The next 31 T cell receptor beta chains were all read from a single sample in a study of OX40 agonist ivuxolimab in advanced cancers. The method was immunoSEQ multiplex PCR; TCRdb's version includes in-frame clones alone and lacks a portion of them. The repertoire holds around 68,000 clones, 87% seen once, with 0.38% in the top ten. This specimen was CD4+ or CD8+ T cells sorted from blood, taken in a trial of the OX40 agonist ivuxolimab. These receptors were collected from an adult with an advanced solid tumor such as melanoma, head and neck, liver or kidney cancer.

The chain uses TRBV5-1 and TRBJ1-4; 7 nucleotides match TRBD1. The V gene end was trimmed by 5 bases and the J gene end by 8 bases; junction bases not matched to a gene: 12. The CDR3 has 15 amino acids. Germline CDR1 and CDR2: SGHRS and YFSETQ. Here the CDR3 reads CASRDHRGLGEKLFF. CDR3 DNA: TGCGCCAGCAGAGATCACAGGGGTCTAGGGGAAAAACTGTTTTTT. Looking up the rest from reference TRBV5-1 and TRBJ1-4 gives the full variable domain: KAGVTQTPRYLIKTRGQQVTLSCSPISGHRSVSWYQQTPGQGLQFLFEYFSETQRNKGNFPGRFSGRQFSNSRSEMNVSTLELGDSALYLCASRDHRGLGEKLFFGSGTQLSVL.

V is TRBV5-4 and J is TRBJ1-1; 10 bases agree with TRBD1. Germline CDR1 is SGHNT and CDR2 is YYREEE (reference sequence). The CDR3 consists of 16 residues. Unmatched junction bases numbered 7, after V lost 4 bases and J lost 1 base. The CDR3: CASSGRQGAPNTEAFF. The CDR3 bases are TGTGCCAGCAGCGGCCGACAGGGGGCGCCGAACACTGAAGCTTTCTTT.

This sequence joins TRBV12-5 and TRBJ1-1, with D possibly being TRBD1 (5 bases). Germline-derived CDR1 and CDR2 are LGHNT and FRNRAP. CDR3 length equals 15 residues. V shed 0 bases and J shed 0 bases, with 8 bases lying between them. The CDR3 DNA sequence: TGTGCTAGTGGTTTGGTCCCAGGGTTGAACACTGAAGCTTTCTTT. Its translation is CASGLVPGLNTEAFF.

V usage is TRBV29-1 and J usage is TRBJ1-3; 8 positions match TRBD1. Germline V lookup: CDR1 SQVTM, CDR2 ANQGSEA. The V and J ends lost 3 bases and 4 bases, in that order; junction bases with no gene match: 5. The CDR3 is 14 amino acids. The CDR3 region has the DNA TGCAGCGTTGACGCCGGGGACAGGGGAAACACCATATATTTT. Translation: CSVDAGDRGNTIYF.

The chain uses TRBV11-2 and TRBJ2-5; 8 bases line up with TRBD2. Germline V lookup: CDR1 SGHAT, CDR2 FQNNGV. With V trimmed by 0 bases and J by 5 bases, 5 bases remained unmatched. This CDR3 contains 15 residues. CDR3 loop: CASSLDRGGMETQYF. For the CDR3, the DNA is TGTGCCAGCAGCTTAGATCGCGGGGGGATGGAGACCCAGTACTTC.

This chain links TRBV5-1 with TRBJ2-5; 8 positions match TRBD2. With V trimmed by 0 bases and J by 1 base, 5 bases remained unmatched. Germline CDR1 and CDR2: SGHRS and YFSETQ. The CDR3 sequence is 16 residues long. Here the CDR3 DNA reads TGCGCCAGCAGCTTGGCGGGGGGGCCTTCCCAAGAGACCCAGTACTTC. This sequence encodes CASSLAGGPSQETQYF.

This chain connects TRBV15 to TRBJ1-2, with TRBD1 identical over 7 bases. The CDR3 has 16 residues. V gave up 1 base and J gave up 1 base; unmatched junction bases: 6. Germline V gene data show CDR1 as LNHNV and CDR2 as YYDKDF (reference sequence). CDR3 amino acids: CATSRAPGGNNYGYTF. CDR3 sequence (DNA): TGTGCCACCAGCAGAGCCCCAGGGGGGAATAACTATGGCTACACCTTC.

The CDR3 loop is CASTNQGVLNSPLHF. In DNA form, the CDR3 reads TGTGCCAGTACCAATCAGGGGGTTCTTAATTCACCCCTCCACTTT. This chain connects TRBV19 to TRBJ1-6; 7 bases agree with TRBD1. The J segment lost 6 bases and the V segment lost 7 bases, leaving 9 bases of the junction unmatched. From germline, CDR1 is LNHDA and CDR2 SQIVND (reference sequence). The CDR3 totals 15 residues.

Here the CDR3 reads CASSPGTAPGELFF. As DNA, the CDR3 is TGTGCCAGCAGCCCAGGGACAGCCCCCGGGGAGCTGTTTTTT. The chain is built from TRBV7-9 and TRBJ2-2; 7 bases are shared with TRBD1. J gave up 6 bases and V 5 bases, and 6 bases lay outside the gene matches. The V gene's germline CDR1 is SEHNR and CDR2 FQNEAQ (reference sequence). CDR3 size: 14 residues.

V is TRBV5-6 and J is TRBJ1-1; perhaps TRBD1 as D (5 bases). The germline gives CDR1 SGHDT, CDR2 YYEEEE. The ends were cut back, 0 bases at V and 1 base at J, with 7 bases in the middle. This CDR3 has 14 amino acids. The CDR3 here is CASSLEGTNTEAFF. The CDR3 nucleotides are TGTGCCAGCAGCTTGGAAGGGACGAACACTGAAGCTTTCTTT.

The rearrangement links TRBV5-6 to TRBJ2-7, with D tentatively TRBD1 (6 bases). Trimming stripped 4 bases from V and 6 bases from J, with 14 bases between. This CDR3 has 13 amino acids. Germline CDR1 and CDR2: SGHDT and YYEEEE. CDR3 bases: TGTGCCAGCAGCCGCCGGACAGTCCCCGAGCAGTACTTC. It is translated as CASSRRTVPEQYF.

The V call is TRBV7-3, the J call TRBJ1-1; no clear D. With 6 bases removed from V and 0 bases from J, the gap between germline ends came to 8 bases. CDR3 length equals 13 residues. In germline, CDR1 is SGHTA, CDR2 FQGTGA. The CDR3 loop is CASSHEMNTEAFF. CDR3 in DNA: TGTGCCAGCAGTCATGAGATGAACACTGAAGCTTTCTTT.

This clone was observed a single time. This rearrangement joins TRBV2 to TRBJ2-3; D is unresolved. V dropped 7 bases and J dropped 2 bases, with 13 bases sitting between them. Germline-derived CDR1 and CDR2 are SNHLY and FYNNEI. CDR3 length equals 14 residues. CDR3 sequence reads: CASKPRRYTDTQYF. Here the CDR3 DNA reads TGTGCCAGCAAGCCCCGAAGGTACACAGATACGCAGTATTTT.

This clone came up a few times. The rearrangement uses TRBV7-9 and TRBJ1-2; no firm D call. This CDR3 is built from 15 residues. Looked up from germline, CDR1 is SEHNR and CDR2 is FQNEAQ (reference sequence). Trimming pared 0 bases from V and 7 bases from J, leaving 15 bases between. The CDR3: CASSLARPVGGGYTF. The CDR3 DNA reads TGTGCCAGCAGCTTAGCGCGCCCGGTAGGAGGTGGCTACACCTTC.

This chain connects TRBV27 to TRBJ1-1; tentatively, D is TRBD1 (5 bases). This CDR3 comprises 13 residues. The germline CDR1 and CDR2 sequences are MNHEY and SMNVEV (reference sequence). Trimming stripped 6 bases from V and 11 bases from J, with 19 bases between. The CDR3 is CASSHSGDGDAFF. CDR3 in DNA: TGTGCCAGCAGCCATAGCGGGGACGGCGATGCTTTCTTT.

This sequence joins TRBV19 and TRBJ2-3; D might be TRBD2 (5 bases). V lost 5 bases and J 5 bases, leaving 8 bases between the germline ends. This CDR3 has 12 residues. Germline V gene lookup returns CDR1 LNHDA and CDR2 SQIVND (reference sequence). CDR3 sequence: CASSSSRDTQYF. The DNA for the CDR3 is TGTGCCAGTAGTTCTAGCCGAGATACGCAGTATTTT. The whole variable domain, remainder taken from reference TRBV19 and TRBJ2-3, is DGGITQSPKYLFRKEGQNVTLSCEQNLNHDAMYWYRQDPGQGLRLIYYSQIVNDFQKGDIAEGYSVSREKKESFPLTVTSAQKNPTAFYLCASSSSRDTQYFGPGTRLTVL.

The chain couples TRBV5-1 to TRBJ1-5; 10 bases are shared with TRBD1. J gave up 7 bases and V 4 bases, and 8 bases lay outside the gene matches. The V gene's germline CDR1 is SGHRS and CDR2 YFSETQ. The CDR3 length is 15 residues. The CDR3 bases are TGCGCCAGCAGCCCTGGGACAGGGGAAAACCAGCCCCAGCATTTT. Residues: CASSPGTGENQPQHF.

CDR3 sequence: CASSPEIYEQYF. In DNA form, the CDR3 reads TGTGCCAGCTCGCCCGAAATCTACGAGCAGTACTTC. The genes are TRBV18 and TRBJ2-7; D is unclear. The CDR3 extends over 12 amino acids. Germline V lookup: CDR1 KGHSH, CDR2 LQKENI. Between the trimmed V and J ends, which lost 6 bases and 3 bases, there was a span of 9 bases.

The genes are TRBV11-2 and TRBJ2-3, with 11 bases identical to TRBD2. V trimming: 3 bases; J trimming: 1 base; junction bases outside the gene matches: 6. This CDR3 comprises 17 residues. Per germline, CDR1 SGHAT and CDR2 FQNNGV. CDR3 DNA sequence: TGTGCCAGCAGCTTTCTAGCGGGGGGTGGAGGCACAGATACGCAGTATTTT. The encoded protein is CASSFLAGGGGTDTQYF. Complete variable domain (other parts from reference TRBV11-2 and TRBJ2-3): EAGVAQSPRYKIIEKRQSVAFWCNPISGHATLYWYQQILGQGPKLLIQFQNNGVVDDSQLPKDRFSAERLKGVDSTLKIQPAKLEDSAVYLCASSFLAGGGGTDTQYFGPGTRLTVL.

The J gene is TRBJ1-1, the V gene TRBV7-3, with D perhaps TRBD1 (5 bases). CDR3 length: 13 residues. The germline gives CDR1 SGHTA, CDR2 FQGTGA. The V end was cut by 4 bases, the J end by 1 base, with 7 bases between. Here the CDR3 DNA reads TGTGCCAGCAGCTCACAGGAGAACACTGAAGCTTTCTTT. It encodes CASSSQENTEAFF.

The V and J genes are TRBV7-2 and TRBJ2-7; no clear D. CDR1 and CDR2 from the germline V gene are SGHTA and FQGNSA. Between the trimmed V and J ends, which lost 4 bases and 10 bases, there was a span of 11 bases. CDR3 length: 11 amino acids. CDR3 region: CASSSHEIQYF. CDR3 DNA: TGTGCCAGCAGCTCGCACGAAATACAGTACTTC. The whole variable domain, filled in from reference TRBV7-2 and TRBJ2-7, reads GAGVSQSPSNKVTEKGKDVELRCDPISGHTALYWYRQSLGQGLEFLIYFQGNSAPDKSGLPSDRFSAERTGGSVSTLTIQRTQQEDSAVYLCASSSHEIQYFGPGTRLTVT.

V usage is TRBV2 and J usage is TRBJ2-2; weak D call: TRBD2 (6 bases). Germline V gene sequence: CDR1 SNHLY, CDR2 FYNNEI. The CDR3 is made up of 13 amino acids. V lost 6 bases, J lost 4 bases, and 9 bases lay in between. CDR3 amino acids: CASRRDPTGELFF. The CDR3 bases are TGTGCCAGCAGGCGGGACCCCACCGGGGAGCTGTTTTTT. Based on the CDR3 plus reference TRBV2 and TRBJ2-2, the full variable domain is EPEVTQTPSHQVTQMGQEVILRCVPISNHLYFYWYRQILGQKVEFLVSFYNNEISEKSEIFDDQFSVERPDGSNFTLKIRSTKLEDSAMYFCASRRDPTGELFFGEGSRLTVL.

This sequence joins TRBV5-8 and TRBJ1-2; 9 bases are a match to TRBD1. Germline V gene lookup returns CDR1 SGHTS and CDR2 YDEGEE. The CDR3 is 16 amino acids. Unmatched junction bases numbered 15, after V lost 6 bases and J lost 6 bases. Here the CDR3 reads CASTLLNRGPRDGYTF. The DNA for the CDR3 is TGTGCCAGCACCTTATTAAACAGGGGGCCTAGAGATGGCTACACCTTC.

The chain joins TRBV4-1 to TRBJ2-1; TRBD2 matches 7 bases. CDR1 MGHRA and CDR2 YSYEKL come from the germline V gene. Unmatched junction bases numbered 10, after V lost 1 base and J lost 7 bases. CDR3 length equals 16 residues. CDR3 sequence reads: CASSQVSGLISNEQFF. The CDR3 DNA reads as TGCGCCAGCAGCCAAGTCTCGGGACTAATATCGAATGAGCAGTTCTTC.

This chain joins TRBV6-1 and TRBJ1-2; D is uncertain. This CDR3 has 15 amino acids. In germline, CDR1 is MNHNS, CDR2 SASEGT. The V end lost 3 bases, the J end lost 0 bases, and 11 bases lay between the germline ends. The DNA of the CDR3 is TGTGCCAGCAGTGAGCCGGAGAGGACTAACTATGGCTACACCTTC. Amino acid sequence: CASSEPERTNYGYTF.

The gene calls are TRBV11-2 and TRBJ1-4, with D possibly matching TRBD1 (5 bases). Germline CDR1 is SGHAT and CDR2 is FQNNGV. This CDR3 spans 15 amino acids. V dropped 5 bases and J dropped 0 bases, with 10 bases sitting between them. CDR3 DNA: TGTGCCAGCAGCCTCCGGGGGACAACTAATGAAAAACTGTTTTTT. It encodes CASSLRGTTNEKLFF.

This clone was seen only a few times. The chain links TRBV20-1 to TRBJ1-2; possibly TRBD1 for D (6 bases). The CDR3 sequence is 10 residues long. The V gene's germline CDR1 is DFQATT and CDR2 SNEGSKA (reference sequence). The germline V and J ends were trimmed by 6 bases and 6 bases, with 8 bases remaining between them. The CDR3 bases are TGCAGTGCCGGACAGAATGGCTACACCTTC. Translating gives CSAGQNGYTF.

This sequence joins TRBV5-1 and TRBJ2-5; D possibly corresponds to TRBD2 (6 bases). This CDR3 has 16 residues. The germline V gene has CDR1 SGHRS and CDR2 YFSETQ. V was pared by 0 bases and J by 4 bases, with 16 bases between. As DNA, the CDR3 is TGCGCCAGCAGCTTGGCCGCGGGACGTGGACGAGAGACCCAGTACTTC. The encoded protein is CASSLAAGRGRETQYF. Based on the CDR3 plus reference TRBV5-1 and TRBJ2-5, the full variable domain is KAGVTQTPRYLIKTRGQQVTLSCSPISGHRSVSWYQQTPGQGLQFLFEYFSETQRNKGNFPGRFSGRQFSNSRSEMNVSTLELGDSALYLCASSLAAGRGRETQYFGPGTRLLVL.

The chain joins TRBV29-1 to TRBJ2-3, with D perhaps TRBD2 (6 bases). V was pared by 5 bases and J by 2 bases, with 14 bases between. The germline V gene encodes CDR1 SQVTM and CDR2 ANQGSEA. The CDR3 is 14 residues long. The CDR3 protein is CSVPAGTVTDTQYF. As DNA, the CDR3 is TGCAGCGTTCCGGCGGGGACCGTCACAGATACGCAGTATTTT.

The gene calls are TRBV7-8 and TRBJ2-7, with D possibly TRBD2 on 5 matching bases. Trimming stripped 0 bases from V and 0 bases from J, with 9 bases between. The CDR3 totals 15 residues. CDR1 is SGHVS, CDR2 FQNEAQ, per germline. CDR3 DNA: TGTGCCAGCAGCTTAGCGTCGGGGTACTCCTACGAGCAGTACTTC. Translating it yields CASSLASGYSYEQYF.

In DNA, the CDR3 is TGTGCCAGCAGGACCGGGACAGGGGCTGGCTACACCTTC. This gives the protein CASRTGTGAGYTF. This chain connects TRBV6-1 to TRBJ1-2, with 10 bases matching TRBD1. V lost 6 bases to trimming and J lost 7 bases; unmatched junction nucleotides: 5. The CDR3 sequence is 13 residues long. Germline CDR1 and CDR2: MNHNS and SASEGT.